Listed below are T cell receptor beta chains from one sample, sequenced in a study of OX40 agonist ivuxolimab in advanced cancers. Using immunoSEQ multiplex PCR, the repertoire was profiled, and TCRdb retains in-frame clones only, with some absent. The sample consists of approximately 98,000 clones, approximately 84% of them appearing once. Sequencing was performed on CD4+ or CD8+ T cells sorted from blood, taken in a trial of the OX40 agonist ivuxolimab. The receptors originated from an adult with an advanced solid tumor such as melanoma, head and neck, liver or kidney cancer. Each CDR3 is given with its conserved first and last residue. Fields, in order: J gene, V gene, CDR3 length, CDR3 protein.

j_call: TRBJ1-1
v_call: TRBV7-2
cdr3_length: 13
cdr3_aa: CASSLAGAIEAFF

j_call: TRBJ2-2
v_call: TRBV13
cdr3_length: 16
cdr3_aa: CASRLSRGRTTGELFF

j_call: TRBJ2-7
v_call: TRBV11-2
cdr3_length: 15
cdr3_aa: CASSPDGTGFYEQYF

j_call: TRBJ2-1
v_call: TRBV7-6
cdr3_length: 16
cdr3_aa: CASSLGGGLIGNEQFF

j_call: TRBJ1-3
v_call: TRBV7-9
cdr3_length: 13
cdr3_aa: CASSLFSGNTIYF

j_call: TRBJ1-5
v_call: TRBV2
cdr3_length: 13
cdr3_aa: CASSDRGGEPQHF

j_call: TRBJ2-7
v_call: TRBV11-2
cdr3_length: 14
cdr3_aa: CASSLGPQGYEQYF

j_call: TRBJ2-7
v_call: TRBV6-5
cdr3_length: 13
cdr3_aa: CASSQRAPYEQYF

j_call: TRBJ1-1
v_call: TRBV4-1
cdr3_length: 15
cdr3_aa: CASSQEPGGGAEAFF

j_call: TRBJ2-7
v_call: TRBV6-6
cdr3_length: 14
cdr3_aa: CASSAAEVPYEQYF

j_call: TRBJ1-5
v_call: TRBV6-5
cdr3_length: 12
cdr3_aa: CASRHRNQPQHF

j_call: TRBJ1-2
v_call: TRBV5-6
cdr3_length: 13
cdr3_aa: CASSLGTGFGYTF

j_call: TRBJ2-7
v_call: TRBV2
cdr3_length: 14
cdr3_aa: CASSEKGTDYEQYF

j_call: TRBJ2-1
v_call: TRBV19
cdr3_length: 13
cdr3_aa: CASRPGGYNEQFF